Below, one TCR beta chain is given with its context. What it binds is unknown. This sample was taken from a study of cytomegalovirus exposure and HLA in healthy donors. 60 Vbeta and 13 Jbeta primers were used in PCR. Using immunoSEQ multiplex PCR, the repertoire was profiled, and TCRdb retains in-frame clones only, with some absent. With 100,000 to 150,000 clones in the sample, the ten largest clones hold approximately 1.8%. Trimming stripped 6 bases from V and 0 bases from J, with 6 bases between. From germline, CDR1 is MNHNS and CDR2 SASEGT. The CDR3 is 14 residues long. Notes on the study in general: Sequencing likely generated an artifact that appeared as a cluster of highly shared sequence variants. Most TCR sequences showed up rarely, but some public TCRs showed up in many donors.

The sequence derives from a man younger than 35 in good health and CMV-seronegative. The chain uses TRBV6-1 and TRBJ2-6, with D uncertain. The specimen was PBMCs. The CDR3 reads CASSPGSGANVLTF. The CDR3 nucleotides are TGTGCCAGCAGCCCAGGCTCTGGGGCCAACGTCCTGACTTTC.